This T cell receptor (beta chain) emerged from a study of identical twins. General observations from the study: Model-predicted out-of-frame TCR alpha sharing fell below observed values in monozygotic twins. One should note that invariant MAIT and iNKT cells could partly confound zero-insertion analyses.

The CDR3 is 12 residues long. Germline assignment: CDR1 MNHEY and CDR2 SVGEGT. V dropped 0 bases and J dropped 13 bases, with 11 bases sitting between them. On this clonotype itself: Its matching antigen is unknown.

TCRdb ran MiXCR on the 5' RACE reads and lists one entry per CDR3 protein. The sample records some 500,000 distinct CDR3 sequences, about 20% being singletons. The sample also formed part of further work on T cells expressing NK-cell markers. That study reports: Each TCR beta repertoire originated in sorted T cells that were CD3+CD56+NKG2C+, CD3+CD56+NKG2C- or CD3+CD56-NKG2C+.

This TCR was sampled from a woman aged 18-29 years in good health. The sequenced sample consisted of CD4+ T cells sorted from blood. The chain recombines TRBV6-2 or TRBV6-3 with TRBJ2-3; D is unresolved. The CDR3 is CASSYSGPPKYF. CDR3 bases: TGTGCCAGCAGTTACTCCGGACCCCCAAAGTATTTT.